Reported below is one T cell receptor (beta chain). What this receptor recognizes is not known. No base quality information exists; no much larger clone differs at one position. These data come from a study of blood T cell repertoires in COVID-19 (dated by TCRdb to the early 2020s). The study in broad terms: The collaborator samples originated in the United States, Italy and Spain and spanned the acute and convalescent phases of COVID-19. The material from the prospective study consisted of cDNA or gDNA derived from T cells, B-cell-depleted T cells, or PBMCs. Subjects who had been exposed to COVID-19, were actively infected with it, or had recovered from it provided the deeply sampled blood TCRbeta repertoires that made up the dataset. The repertoires were released in a freely available public database meant as a resource for research on the immune response to SARS-CoV-2. Samples came from the ongoing ImmuneRACE study (first 160 participants) plus 1,254 subjects from 6 global collaborators. Sample metadata almost always included a de-identified subject ID, COVID-19 status, age in years and sex. Where available, HLA class I and class II types were obtained from metadata supplied by the sample provider rather than from assay-based typing.

Overall study outcomes, separate from this receptor: How much clinical and demographic metadata was included differed by source and by participant, and the metadata was provided uncurated.

In Seattle, one collaborating source enrolled patients while the infection was active and tracked those patients longitudinally over the course of disease. Collaborating institutions collected whole blood in K2EDTA tubes following their own protocols. Collaborator samples were shipped for TCRbeta analysis as frozen whole blood, isolated PBMCs, or DNA extracted from either sample type. TCRbeta CDR3 regions were amplified from genomic DNA by means of the immunoSEQ Assay, a bias-controlled multiplex PCR. The study's own analysis went as follows. Within the assay, amplification of reference gene primers was used to estimate how many nucleated cells each sample contained. Sequence reads were collapsed and filtered to measure the absolute abundance of every unique TCRbeta CDR3 rearrangement. Productive Simpson clonality was computed per sample as the square root of Simpson's diversity index over productive rearrangements. Held by TCRdb, this immuneACCESS table contains in-frame sequences only and omits some clones. Under half of the omission traces to an unresolved V gene where checked; the cause of the rest is unknown. Clonal size and the V and J genes are those of that table, whereas D and trimming came from the DNA. For this sample there are roughly 230,000 clones; around 87% appear just once. Of the sample, around 2.3% falls within the top ten clones.

V trim: 7 bases; J trim: 2 bases; unmatched bases: 8. Including the terminal cysteine and phenylalanine, the CDR3 comprises 14 residues. Only the CDR3 DNA is retained, 42 bases long and in frame from the first base. From a lookup of the germline V gene, CDR1 and CDR2 are SQVTM and ANQGSEA. The TCR was taken from a woman in her sixties with COVID-19, enrolled during active disease. The specimen sequenced was peripheral blood. The rearrangement joined TRBV29-1 to TRBJ1-3; 7 bases in the middle match TRBD1. The DNA sequence is as follows: TGCAGCGCTCTACAGGGGCAGGCTGGAAACACCATATATTTT. Its protein is CSALQGQAGNTIYF. Full variable domain (CDR3 extended with the reference TRBV29-1 and TRBJ1-3 proteins): SAVISQKPSRDICQRGTSLTIQCQVDSQVTMMFWYRQQPGQSLTLIATANQGSEATYESGFVIDKFPISRPNLTFSTLTVSNMSPEDSSIYLCSALQGQAGNTIYFGEGSWLTVV.